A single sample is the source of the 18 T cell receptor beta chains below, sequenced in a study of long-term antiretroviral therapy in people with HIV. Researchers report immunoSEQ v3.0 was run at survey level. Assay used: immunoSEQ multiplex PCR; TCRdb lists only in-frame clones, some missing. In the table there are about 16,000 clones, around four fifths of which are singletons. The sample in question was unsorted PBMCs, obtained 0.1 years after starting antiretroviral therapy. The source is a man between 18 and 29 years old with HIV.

As DNA, the CDR3 is TGTGCCAGCAGCTTAGACAGGGTCGGGCTCGCTGAAGCTTTCTTT. Protein product: CASSLDRVGLAEAFF. The rearrangement links TRBV7-9 to TRBJ1-1, with D possibly being TRBD1 (6 bases). The ends were cut back, 1 base at V and 6 bases at J, with 15 bases in the middle. Germline V lookup: CDR1 SEHNR, CDR2 FQNEAQ (reference sequence). This CDR3 spans 15 amino acids.

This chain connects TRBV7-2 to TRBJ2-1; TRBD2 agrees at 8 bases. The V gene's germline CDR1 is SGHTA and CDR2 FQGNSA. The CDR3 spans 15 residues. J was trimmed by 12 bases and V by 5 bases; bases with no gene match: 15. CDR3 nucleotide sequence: TGTGCCAGCAGCCCCACGGTGGGCGGGGGGCTCGGGCAGTTCTTC. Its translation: CASSPTVGGGLGQFF.

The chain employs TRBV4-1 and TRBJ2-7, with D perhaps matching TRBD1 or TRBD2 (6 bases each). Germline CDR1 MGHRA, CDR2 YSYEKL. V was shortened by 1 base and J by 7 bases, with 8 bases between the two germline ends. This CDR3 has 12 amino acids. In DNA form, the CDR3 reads TGCGCCAGCAGCCAAGGGGGGGCAGAGCAGTACTTC. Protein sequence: CASSQGGAEQYF.

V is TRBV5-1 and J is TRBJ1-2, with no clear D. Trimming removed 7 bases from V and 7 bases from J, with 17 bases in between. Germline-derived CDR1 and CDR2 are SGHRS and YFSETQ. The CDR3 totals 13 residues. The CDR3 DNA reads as TGCGCCAGCTCGGAGCAGCCCCTGGGTGGCTACACCTTC. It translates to CASSEQPLGGYTF.

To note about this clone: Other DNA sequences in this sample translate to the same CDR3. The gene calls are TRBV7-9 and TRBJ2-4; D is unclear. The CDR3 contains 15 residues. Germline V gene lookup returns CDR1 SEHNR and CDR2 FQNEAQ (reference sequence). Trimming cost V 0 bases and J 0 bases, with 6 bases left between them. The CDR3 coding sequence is TGTGCCAGCAGCTTAGCCGGGCTAGCCAAAAACATTCAGTACTTC. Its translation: CASSLAGLAKNIQYF.

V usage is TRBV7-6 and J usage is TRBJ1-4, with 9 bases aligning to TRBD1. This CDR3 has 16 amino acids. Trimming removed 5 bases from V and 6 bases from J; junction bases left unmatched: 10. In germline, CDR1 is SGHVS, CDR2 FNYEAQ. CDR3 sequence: CASSHDLGTGYEKLFF. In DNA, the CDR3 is TGTGCCAGCAGCCACGACCTGGGGACAGGGTATGAAAAACTGTTTTTT. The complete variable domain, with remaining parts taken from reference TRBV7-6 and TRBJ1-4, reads GAGVSQSPRYKVTKRGQDVALRCDPISGHVSLYWYRQALGQGPEFLTYFNYEAQQDKSGLPNDRFSAERPEGSISTLTIQRTEQRDSAMYRCASSHDLGTGYEKLFFGSGTQLSVL.

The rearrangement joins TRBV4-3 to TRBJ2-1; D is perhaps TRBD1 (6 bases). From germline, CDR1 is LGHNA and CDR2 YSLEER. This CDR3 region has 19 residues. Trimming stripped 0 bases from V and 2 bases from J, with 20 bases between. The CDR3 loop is CASSQDYLDSRGTYNEQFF. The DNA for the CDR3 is TGCGCCAGCAGCCAAGATTATCTGGACAGTAGAGGGACCTACAATGAGCAGTTCTTC.

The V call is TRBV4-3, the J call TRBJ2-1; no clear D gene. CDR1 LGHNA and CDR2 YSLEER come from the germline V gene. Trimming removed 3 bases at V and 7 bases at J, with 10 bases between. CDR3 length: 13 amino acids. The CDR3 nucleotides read TGCGCCAGCAGCCATTTCTCCGTTAATGAGCAGTTCTTC. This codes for CASSHFSVNEQFF.

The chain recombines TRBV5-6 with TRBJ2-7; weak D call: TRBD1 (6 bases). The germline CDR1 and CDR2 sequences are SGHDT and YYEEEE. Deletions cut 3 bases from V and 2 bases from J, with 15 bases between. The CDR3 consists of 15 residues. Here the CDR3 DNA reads TGTGCCAGCAGCTGGGCCAGGGGCTGGACCTACGAGCAGTACTTC. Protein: CASSWARGWTYEQYF.

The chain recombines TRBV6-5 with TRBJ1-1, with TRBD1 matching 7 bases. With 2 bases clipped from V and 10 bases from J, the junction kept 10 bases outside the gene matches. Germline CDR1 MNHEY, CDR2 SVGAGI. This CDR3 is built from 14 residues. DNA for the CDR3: TGTGCCAGCAGTTACCCCGGGACAGCTCAAGCAGCTTTCTTT. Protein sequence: CASSYPGTAQAAFF.

The CDR3 loop reads CASSQDRFGGGPFF. The CDR3 DNA is TGTGCCAGCAGTCAGGACAGGTTCGGCGGGGGGCCTTTCTTT. The chain recombines TRBV2 with TRBJ1-1, with 7 bases fitting TRBD1. The germline V gene encodes CDR1 SNHLY and CDR2 FYNNEI. Trimming removed 5 bases from V and 12 bases from J; junction bases left unmatched: 15. This CDR3 comprises 14 residues.

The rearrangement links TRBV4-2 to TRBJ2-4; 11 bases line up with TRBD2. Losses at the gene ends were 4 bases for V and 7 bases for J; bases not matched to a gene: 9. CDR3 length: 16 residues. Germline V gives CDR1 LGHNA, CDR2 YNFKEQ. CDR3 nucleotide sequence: TGTGCCAGCAGCCCCGCCGGGACTAGCGGTTTTAACATTCAGTACTTC. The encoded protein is CASSPAGTSGFNIQYF.

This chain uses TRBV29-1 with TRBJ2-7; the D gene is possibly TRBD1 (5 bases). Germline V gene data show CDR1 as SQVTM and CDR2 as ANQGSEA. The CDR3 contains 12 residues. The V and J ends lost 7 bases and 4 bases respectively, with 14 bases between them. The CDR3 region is CSGQSLGYEQYF. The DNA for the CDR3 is TGCAGCGGACAGTCCTTGGGATACGAGCAGTACTTC.

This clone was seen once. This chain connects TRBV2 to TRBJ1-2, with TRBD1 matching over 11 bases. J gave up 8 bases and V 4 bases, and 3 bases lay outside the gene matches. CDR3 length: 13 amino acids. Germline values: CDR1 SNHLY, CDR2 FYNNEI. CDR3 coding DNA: TGTGCCAGCAGTGTGGACAGGGGGCAGGGCTACACCTTC. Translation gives CASSVDRGQGYTF.

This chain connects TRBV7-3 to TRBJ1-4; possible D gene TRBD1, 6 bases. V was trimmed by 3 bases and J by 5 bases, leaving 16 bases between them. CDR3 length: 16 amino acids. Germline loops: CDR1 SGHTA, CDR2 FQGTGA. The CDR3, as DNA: TGTGCCAGCAGCTTGTTCGGACCAGGGGAGAATGAAAAACTGTTTTTT. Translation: CASSLFGPGENEKLFF.

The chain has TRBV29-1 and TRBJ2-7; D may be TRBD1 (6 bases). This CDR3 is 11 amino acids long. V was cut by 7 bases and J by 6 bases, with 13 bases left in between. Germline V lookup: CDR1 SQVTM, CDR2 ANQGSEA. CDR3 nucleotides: TGCAGCGCTCTACAGGGTTCCGAGCAGTACTTC. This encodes CSALQGSEQYF.

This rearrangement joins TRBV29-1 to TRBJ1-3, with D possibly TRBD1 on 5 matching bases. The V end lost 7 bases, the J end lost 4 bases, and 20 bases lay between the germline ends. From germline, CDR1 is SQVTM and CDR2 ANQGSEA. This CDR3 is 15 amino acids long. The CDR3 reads CSDHNLGAEGNTIYF. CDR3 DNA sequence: TGCAGCGACCACAATTTAGGGGCAGAAGGAAACACCATATATTTT.

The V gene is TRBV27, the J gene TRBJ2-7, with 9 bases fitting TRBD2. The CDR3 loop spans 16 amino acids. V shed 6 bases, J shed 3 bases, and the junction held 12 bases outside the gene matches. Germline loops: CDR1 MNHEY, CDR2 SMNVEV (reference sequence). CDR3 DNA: TGTGCCAGCAGCCCTGGGGTAGCGGGGGATTTCTACGAGCAGTACTTC. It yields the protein CASSPGVAGDFYEQYF.